This TCR beta chain was sequenced in a study of CD8 T cells in ankylosing spondylitis. Findings of the study overall: A subset of motif variants has previously been described in the synovial fluid and blood of reactive arthritis. There was reportedly significant enrichment of clones that were disease-linked in matched ankylosing spondylitis synovial fluid.

Germline V gene data show CDR1 as SGHTA and CDR2 as FQGNSA. The CDR3 length is 12 residues. V was pared by 5 bases and J by 7 bases, with 8 bases between. Quantitative barcoded 5'-RACE was used to prepare TCR beta libraries. TCRdb fed the 5' RACE reads into MiXCR, producing one record per CDR3 protein. The sample contains hundreds of thousands of distinct CDR3 sequences, around 20% of which appear only once. This clonotype was seen more than once but under ten times. Its antigen is not known. The sample taken for sequencing was blood, either unsorted or a sorted T cell fraction (not recorded which). This sequence joins TRBV7-2 and TRBJ2-2; TRBD2 might be the D (5 bases). The origin of this receptor is a male donor with ankylosing spondylitis or in good health (not recorded which). The CDR3 region has the DNA TGTGCCAGCAGCCATGCGGGCGGGGAGCTGTTTTTT. Translated: CASSHAGGELFF.